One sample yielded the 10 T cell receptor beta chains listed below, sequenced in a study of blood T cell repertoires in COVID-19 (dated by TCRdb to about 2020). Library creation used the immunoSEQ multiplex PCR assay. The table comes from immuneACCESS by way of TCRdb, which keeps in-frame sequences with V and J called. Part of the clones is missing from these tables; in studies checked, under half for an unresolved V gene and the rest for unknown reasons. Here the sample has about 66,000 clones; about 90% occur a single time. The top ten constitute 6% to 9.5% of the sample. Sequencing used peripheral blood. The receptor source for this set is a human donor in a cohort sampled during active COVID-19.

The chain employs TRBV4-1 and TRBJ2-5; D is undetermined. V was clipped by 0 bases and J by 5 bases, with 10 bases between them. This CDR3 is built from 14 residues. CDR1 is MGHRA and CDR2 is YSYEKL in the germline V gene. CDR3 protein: CASSQDYRRETQYF. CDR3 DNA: TGCGCCAGCAGCCAAGATTATCGGCGGGAGACCCAGTACTTC.

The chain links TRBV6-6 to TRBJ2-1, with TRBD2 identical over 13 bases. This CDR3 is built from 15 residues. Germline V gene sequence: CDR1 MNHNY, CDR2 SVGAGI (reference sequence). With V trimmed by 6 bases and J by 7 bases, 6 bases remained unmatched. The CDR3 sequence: CASRSLAGGLNEQFF. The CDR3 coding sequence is TGTGCCAGCAGGTCACTAGCGGGGGGGCTAAATGAGCAGTTCTTC.

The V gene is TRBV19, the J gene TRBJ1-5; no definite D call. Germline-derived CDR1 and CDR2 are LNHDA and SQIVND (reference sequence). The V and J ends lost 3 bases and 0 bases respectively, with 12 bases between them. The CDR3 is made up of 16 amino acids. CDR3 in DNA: TGTGCCAGTAGTATGGGAGGGAAGTATAGCAATCAGCCCCAGCATTTT. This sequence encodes CASSMGGKYSNQPQHF.

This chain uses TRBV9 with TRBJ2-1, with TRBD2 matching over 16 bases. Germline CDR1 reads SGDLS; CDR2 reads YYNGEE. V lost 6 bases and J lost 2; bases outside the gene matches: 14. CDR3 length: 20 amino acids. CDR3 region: CASNPLGLAGGDGPYNEQFF. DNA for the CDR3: TGTGCCAGCAACCCCCTGGGACTAGCGGGAGGGGACGGCCCCTACAATGAGCAGTTCTTC.

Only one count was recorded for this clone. The CDR3 loop reads CASSLGDRAWGYTF. For the CDR3, the DNA is TGTGCCAGCAGCTTGGGGGACAGGGCCTGGGGCTACACCTTC. The rearrangement links TRBV5-4 to TRBJ1-2; 9 nucleotides match TRBD1. Germline V gene data show CDR1 as SGHNT and CDR2 as YYREEE (reference sequence). Unmatched junction bases numbered 5, after V lost 0 bases and J lost 8 bases. This CDR3 is 14 amino acids long.

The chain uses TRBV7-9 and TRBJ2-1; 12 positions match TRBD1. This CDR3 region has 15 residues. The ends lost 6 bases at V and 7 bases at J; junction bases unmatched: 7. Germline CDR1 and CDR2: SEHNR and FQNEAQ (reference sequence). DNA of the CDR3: TGTGCCAGCAGTCCAGGGACAGGGGGCTTAAATGAGCAGTTCTTC. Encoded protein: CASSPGTGGLNEQFF.

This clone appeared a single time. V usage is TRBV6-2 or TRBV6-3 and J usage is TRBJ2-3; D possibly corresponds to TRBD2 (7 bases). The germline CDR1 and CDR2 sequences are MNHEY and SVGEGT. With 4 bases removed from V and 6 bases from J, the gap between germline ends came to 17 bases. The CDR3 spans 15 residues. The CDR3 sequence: CASSLGGGEADTQYF. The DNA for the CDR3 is TGTGCCAGCAGTTTGGGGGGGGGCGAGGCGGATACGCAGTATTTT.

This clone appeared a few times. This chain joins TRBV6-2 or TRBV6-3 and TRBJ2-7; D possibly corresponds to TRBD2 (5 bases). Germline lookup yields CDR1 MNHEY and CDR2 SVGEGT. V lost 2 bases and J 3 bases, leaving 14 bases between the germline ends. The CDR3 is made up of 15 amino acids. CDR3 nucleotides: TGTGCCAGCAGTTACGTGGGCAAGGAGGACTACGAGCAGTACTTC. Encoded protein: CASSYVGKEDYEQYF.

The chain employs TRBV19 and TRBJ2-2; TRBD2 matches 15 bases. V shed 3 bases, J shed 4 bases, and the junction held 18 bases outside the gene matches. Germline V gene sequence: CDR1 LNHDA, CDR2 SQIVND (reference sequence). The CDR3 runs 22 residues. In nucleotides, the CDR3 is TGTGCCAGTAGTATCCTTGTGGGACTAGCGGGGGGACCCCCGCGAGGCACCGGGGAGCTGTTTTTT. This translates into CASSILVGLAGGPPRGTGELFF.

The CDR3 region has the DNA TGTGCCAGTAGTTCCGGACAGGGGCAAGAGACCCAGTACTTC. Translating gives CASSSGQGQETQYF. This chain joins TRBV19 and TRBJ2-5; 9 nucleotides match TRBD1. The CDR3 totals 14 residues. Unmatched junction bases numbered 3, after V lost 5 bases and J lost 2 bases. CDR1 and CDR2 (germline): LNHDA, SQIVND (reference sequence).